This section outlines one TCR beta chain sequence together with its context. The sample belongs to a study of blood T cell repertoires in COVID-19. Study overall: Collection of acute and convalescent COVID-19 samples took place in the United States, Italy and Spain.

Authors' analysis steps: Reference gene primer amplification gave estimated nucleated cell counts. The table came from immunoSEQ multiplex PCR; TCRdb's copy has only in-frame clones and leaves some out. For V, J and clone size, that table is used; D and trimming come from the DNA. The repertoire has some 150,000 clones, around 84% of them found once; the top ten carry over 5%. The sequencing sample was made of peripheral blood. This TCR was sampled from a human donor in a cohort sampled during active COVID-19.

CDR3 sequence reads: CASSQGGRGTYGYTF. DNA for the CDR3: TGTGCCAGCAGCCAAGGGGGGCGGGGGACCTATGGCTACACCTTC. The V call is TRBV3-1 (or the pseudogene TRBV3-2), the J call TRBJ1-2, with D possibly matching TRBD1 (6 bases). CDR1 is LGHDT, CDR2 YNNKEL, per germline (reference sequence). There are 15 residues in the CDR3. V was clipped by 1 base and J by 4 bases, with 13 bases between them.